There are a few counts of the clone carrying this T cell receptor beta chain. What it recognizes is unknown. Germline CDR1 is SEHNR and CDR2 is FQNEAQ (reference sequence). V was trimmed by 7 bases and J by 0 bases, leaving 4 bases between them. CDR3 length: 12 residues. The sample belongs to a study of T cells in localized non-small cell lung cancer. Regarding the study as a whole: For the top 100 tumor clones, a median roughly 55 also appeared in adjacent lung. Higher T cell density in the blood was associated with longer overall survival, whereas higher adjacent-lung clonality associated with shorter survival. Of the tissues analyzed, uninvolved adjacent lung showed maximal T cell clonality, greater than tumor.

TCRdb keeps only in-frame clones here, not all; method: immunoSEQ multiplex PCR. The table has some 27,000 clones, over 85% seen once; the top ten hold around 2.8%. The TCR comes from a woman between 18 and 50 years old with stage I lung adenocarcinoma. The sequencing here drew on peripheral blood, taken before any cancer treatment. This chain joins TRBV7-9 and TRBJ2-1, with D uncertain. The chain's CDR3 is CASTSSYNEQFF. The DNA for the CDR3 is TGTGCCAGCACGAGCTCCTACAATGAGCAGTTCTTC. Using reference TRBV7-9 and TRBJ2-1 for the parts outside the CDR3, the full variable domain is DTGVSQNPRHKITKRGQNVTFRCDPISEHNRLYWYRQTLGQGPEFLTYFQNEAQLEKSRLLSDRFSAERPKGSFSTLEIQRTEQGDSAMYLCASTSSYNEQFFGPGTRLTVL.